This T cell receptor (beta chain) was sequenced in a study of cytomegalovirus exposure and HLA in healthy donors (dated by TCRdb to 2016 to 2017). Regarding the study in general: According to an earlier analysis of several hundred of the donors, roughly 180 million T cells yielded 117 million unique TCR beta sequences and 276 Gb of sequence data. About 320 gigabases of sequencing data and tens of millions of unique TCR sequences were included in an early release covering about 700 HLA-typed donors. The genetic ancestry cluster associated with self-reported Caucasian donors included roughly 84% of the roughly 400 genotyped donors. The study was designed to test whether signatures of past pathogen exposure could be identified by cataloging public T cell receptors. The study profiled the T cell repertoires of some 610 subjects by immunosequencing and related them to cytomegalovirus serostatus. Along with the approximately 620-subject first cohort, a separate validation cohort of some 130 different subjects was used. High-throughput TCR immunosequencing, statistical association of individual TCRs with disease status, and machine learning were combined to predict cytomegalovirus infection status. A later analysis re-analyzed previously published TCR beta repertoires from 666 donors and added high-resolution HLA genotyping to study TCR occurrence patterns. In the later analysis, no new phenotypic data were used to find candidate immune exposures; instead, reliance was placed on TCR beta sequences and their occurrence across donors. In an earlier analysis of roughly 540 of the donors, high-throughput TCR beta sequencing was used to judge whether each TCR beta V gene segment behaved as functional or pseudogenic. Donor age, sex, ethnicity and CMV serostatus were collected together with the repertoire data. Genome-wide SNP genotypes for about 55% of the roughly 670 donors were used in a later genetic analysis, which treated that subset as a discovery cohort. All discovery cohort repertoires had been generated using a single sequencing platform. HLA typing covered class I and class II loci at four-digit resolution. The number of donors typed differed by locus, with 629-630 for A, B, C, DRB1 and DQB1, around 500 for DQA1, approximately 580 for DPA1, and around 460 for DPB1. Because of strong linkage in the cohort, roughly five DR-DQ haplotypes were treated as single units for association and clustering. Among some 400 genotyped donors of the cohort, an average of around 220,000 unique TCR beta nucleotide sequences was sequenced per donor, of which approximately 18% were non-productive. On the study overall, not on this receptor specifically: The presence/absence analyses assumed that sequencing depth was roughly uniform across donors, and that assumption may not be true. In the study, approximately 160 TCR beta chains were listed as associated with cytomegalovirus. The cohort was sequenced for TCR beta chains only, and without alpha or paired-chain data the features that could be detected were limited. CMV serostatus was the only immune exposure information available for the cohort. A later analysis reported that several top co-occurrence clusters appeared linked to parvovirus B19, influenza, CMV and Epstein-Barr virus. In vitro tests confirmed that a few of the cytomegalovirus-associated TCR beta chains recognize cytomegalovirus antigens. A further reported finding was that TCR beta sequences accurately predicted the HLA-A and HLA-B alleles for most subjects in the first cohort. Linkage disequilibrium might explain the correlated functional status among segregating V segments, but an unknown experimental factor could not be ruled out. According to a later analysis, most CMV-associated TCR beta chains appeared to be HLA-restricted, and the HLA associations seemed to be driven largely by CMV exposure. In an earlier analysis of more than 500 of the donors, most TCR beta V segments appeared in productive rearrangements about 90% or about 30% of the time, broadly matching IMGT annotations. The authors suggested that the approach could potentially be generalized to other disease states and immunological phenotypes. At a false discovery rate of 0.05, a later analysis linked 15,000 to 20,000 TCR beta sequences to specific HLA alleles. Because counts were too low, some 17 rarely observed V segments, including chromosome 9 orphons, were excluded from the earlier analysis of some 590 of the donors. The classifier was reported to diagnose cytomegalovirus status with high specificity and sensitivity in both the original and validation cohorts. While some public TCRs were present in many individuals, most TCR sequences turned up only very rarely across donors. Some IMGT-functional V segments, including TRBV6-2 and TRBV6-3, could not be told apart with the 87-base-pair reads, so those segments were excluded. Compared with equally common non-associated chains, HLA-associated TCR beta chains in a later analysis were more clonally expanded and had lower generation probabilities. A later genetic analysis reported fewer N-insertions in productive TCRs among donors in an Asian-associated ancestry cluster than the roughly 700-donor mean. In a later genetic analysis, a missense DCLRE1C variant was associated with V-gene and J-gene trimming of TCR beta chains, and the association was replicated in an independent cohort. Because some donors lacked HLA typing at each locus, the association tests relied only on the typed subset. In a later analysis, TCR association rates were found to vary across HLA loci, with the most associated TCRs seen for DRB1 alleles and the fewest for HLA-C alleles. When HLA alleles, especially DR and DQ, strongly co-occurred, TCR associations were difficult to assign to individual alleles. The sequencing pipeline was judged likely to have produced a cluster of highly shared sequence variants as a technical artifact.

The cohort consisted of some 670 healthy bone marrow donors. Cohort members were all nominally healthy when sampled, although unrecorded immune exposures were likely present. The donor tested CMV seronegative, placing the donor among the 350 or so seronegative members of the cohort. Every donor gave a peripheral blood sample, and the peripheral blood mononuclear cells from that sample were used for TCR beta sequencing. The Qiagen DNeasy Blood Extraction Kit was used to extract genomic DNA from the blood cell samples. Reading the germline V gene gives CDR1 SGHTA and CDR2 FQGNSA. Here V drops 5 bases and J drops 7 bases, and the junction holds 7 bases not matched to any gene. The CDR3 numbers 13 residues from cysteine through phenylalanine. Only the CDR3 region is kept as DNA, spanning 39 bases read in frame from base 1. Libraries came from the immunoSEQ multiplex PCR assay. For the multiplex PCR, a mixture combining 60 forward primers for TCR Vbeta segments and 13 reverse primers for TCR Jbeta segments was used. A multiplex PCR assay on genomic DNA amplified the CDR3 region of rearranged TCR beta genes. The Illumina HiSeq System was used to sequence the amplified TCR beta libraries as 87-base-pair reads. The study's processing was this. A later analysis counted 75 million to 100 million unique TCR beta chains across the 550 to 750 repertoires, and some 12 million of these chains were shared by at least two donors. To remove PCR and sequencing errors, raw reads were error-corrected and collapsed into unique sequences using a nearest-neighbor algorithm that merged closely related sequences. V, D and J gene segments were assigned by aligning CDR3 sequences to IMGT reference sequences. For a sequence to be retained, a match of at least six nucleotides was required to both a V gene segment and a J gene segment. Rearrangements were classified as productive when the CDR3 lacked stop codons and remained in frame with V and J, and all other rearrangements were classified as non-productive. Following IMGT convention, CDR3 was defined as the stretch from the second conserved V-encoded cysteine to the conserved J-encoded phenylalanine. In an earlier analysis of 500 to 650 of the donors, sequences lacking an unambiguous match to a single V gene segment were excluded. In an earlier analysis of 587 of the donors, V segments were called functional above 56.7% productive rearrangements and were called segregating when the between-donor standard deviation exceeded 5%. A statistical classification framework was developed to diagnose cytomegalovirus status using the catalog of TCR beta chain sequences. In a later analysis, TCR nucleotide sequences were compared against IMGT/GENE-DB human TR gene sequences so that V and J genes could be assigned. A later analysis assigned CDR3 sequences and most-parsimonious VDJ recombination scenarios with the TCRdist pipeline. In a later analysis, every TCR beta chain was defined by the combination of its CDR3 amino acid sequence and its V-gene family, and reads without a unique V-gene family were dropped. As a way to deal with suspected cross-contamination and a sequencing artifact, a later analysis dropped 640 or so nucleotide sequences that were highly shared and had low generation probability. In a later analysis, a clonal expansion index was calculated for each public chain from normalized within-repertoire ranks of inferred template counts. In a later analysis, generation probabilities were computed using a VDJ recombination model fitted to out-of-frame rearrangements, and the results were checked against IGoR. In a later analysis, hypergeometric tests were used to score TCR-TCR, TCR-HLA and TCR-CMV co-occurrence, with a repertoire-size bias correction applied to TCR pairs. In a later analysis, false discovery rates were estimated by permuting HLA or CMV assignments 20 times. In a later analysis, co-occurring TCRs were grouped using DBSCAN, with TCRdist sequence similarity added in when clustering inside HLA-allele-positive subsets. For co-occurrence clustering, repertoires with fewer than 30,000 or more than 120,000 public chains were excluded, along with a handful of repertoires with anomalous nucleotide sharing. Entries here come from immuneACCESS through TCRdb and include only in-frame sequences with V and J called. Some clones fail to appear in such tables; in the studies checked, an unresolved V gene covers under half of the shortfall, and the cause of the remainder is unknown. From that table come the V and J calls and clone size; the DNA was used to work out D and trimming. This sample holds 150,000 to 200,000 clones; roughly 77% were observed only once. 1.5% to 2% of the sample is held by the ten biggest clonotypes.

This clone was counted only a few times. Its antigen is still unknown. Base qualities were left out, and no much larger clone turns up one base away. This sequence uses TRBV7-2 and TRBJ1-1, and TRBD1 aligns with 7 junction nucleotides. Sequencing was performed on PBMCs. This clonotype was obtained from a young woman in good health and CMV-seronegative. The DNA is as follows: TGTGCCAGCAGCGCTACAGGGGCGGGTGAAGCTTTCTTT. Translated, this is CASSATGAGEAFF.